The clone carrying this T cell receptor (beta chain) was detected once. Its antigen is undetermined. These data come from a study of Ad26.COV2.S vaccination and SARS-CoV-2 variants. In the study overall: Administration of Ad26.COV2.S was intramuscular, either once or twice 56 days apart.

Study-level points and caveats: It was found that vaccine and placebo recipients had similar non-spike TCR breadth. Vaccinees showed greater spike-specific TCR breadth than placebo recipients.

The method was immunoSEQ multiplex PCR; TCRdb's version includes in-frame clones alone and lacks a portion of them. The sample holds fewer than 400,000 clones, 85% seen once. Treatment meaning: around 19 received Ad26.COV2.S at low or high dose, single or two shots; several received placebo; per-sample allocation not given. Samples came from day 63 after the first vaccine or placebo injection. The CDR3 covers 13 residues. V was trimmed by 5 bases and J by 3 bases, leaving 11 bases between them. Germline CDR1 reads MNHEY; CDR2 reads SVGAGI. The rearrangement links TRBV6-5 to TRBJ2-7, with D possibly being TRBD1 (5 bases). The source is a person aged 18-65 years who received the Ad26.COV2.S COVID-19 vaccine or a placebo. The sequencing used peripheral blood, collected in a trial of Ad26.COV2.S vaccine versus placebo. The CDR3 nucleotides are TGTGCCAGCAGTAAAACAGGAGTCTACGAGCAGTACTTC. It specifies CASSKTGVYEQYF.